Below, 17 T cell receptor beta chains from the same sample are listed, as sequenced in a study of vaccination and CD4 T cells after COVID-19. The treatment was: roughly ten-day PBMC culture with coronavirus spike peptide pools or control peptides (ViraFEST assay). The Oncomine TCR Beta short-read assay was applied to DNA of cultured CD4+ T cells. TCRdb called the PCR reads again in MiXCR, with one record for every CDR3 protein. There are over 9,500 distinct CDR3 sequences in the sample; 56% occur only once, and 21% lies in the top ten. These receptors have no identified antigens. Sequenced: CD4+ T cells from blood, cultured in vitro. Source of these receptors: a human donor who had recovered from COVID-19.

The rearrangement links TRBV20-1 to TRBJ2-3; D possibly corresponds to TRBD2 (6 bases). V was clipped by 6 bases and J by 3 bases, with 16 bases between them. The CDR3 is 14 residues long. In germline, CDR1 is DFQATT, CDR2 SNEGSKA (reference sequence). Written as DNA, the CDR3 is TGCAGTGCCCAACCCGGGGGAGTAACAGATACGCAGTATTTT. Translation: CSAQPGGVTDTQYF.

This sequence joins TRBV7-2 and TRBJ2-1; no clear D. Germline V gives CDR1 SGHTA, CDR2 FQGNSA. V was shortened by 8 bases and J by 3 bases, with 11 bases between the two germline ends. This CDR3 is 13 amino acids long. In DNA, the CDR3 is TGTGCCAGCGCCCGCGAATACTACAATGAGCAGTTCTTC. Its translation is CASAREYYNEQFF.

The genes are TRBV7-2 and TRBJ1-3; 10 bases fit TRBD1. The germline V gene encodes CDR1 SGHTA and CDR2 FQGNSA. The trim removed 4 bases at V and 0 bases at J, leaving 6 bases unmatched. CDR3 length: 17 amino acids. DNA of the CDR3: TGTGCCAGCAGCTCGGGGACAGGGGTCAGCTCTGGAAACACCATATATTTT. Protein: CASSSGTGVSSGNTIYF.

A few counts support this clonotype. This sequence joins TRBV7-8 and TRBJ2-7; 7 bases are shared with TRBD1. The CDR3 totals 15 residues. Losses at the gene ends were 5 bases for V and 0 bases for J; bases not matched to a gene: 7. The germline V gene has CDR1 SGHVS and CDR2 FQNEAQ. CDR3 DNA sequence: TGTGCCAGCAGCCGAGAGGGGGCCAGCTCCTACGAGCAGTACTTC. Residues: CASSREGASSYEQYF.

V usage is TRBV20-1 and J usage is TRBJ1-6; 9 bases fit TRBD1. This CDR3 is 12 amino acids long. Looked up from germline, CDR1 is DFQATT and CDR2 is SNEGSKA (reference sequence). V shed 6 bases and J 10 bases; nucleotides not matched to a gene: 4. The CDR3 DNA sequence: TGCAGTGCCGCTACAGGGGGCTCACCCCTCCACTTT. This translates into CSAATGGSPLHF.

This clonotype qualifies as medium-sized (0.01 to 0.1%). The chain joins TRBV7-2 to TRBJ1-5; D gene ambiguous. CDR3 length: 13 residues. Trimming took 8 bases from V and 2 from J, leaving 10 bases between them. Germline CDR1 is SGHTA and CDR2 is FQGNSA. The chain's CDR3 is CASGYRGNQPQHF. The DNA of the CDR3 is TGTGCCAGCGGCTATCGGGGCAATCAGCCCCAGCATTTT.

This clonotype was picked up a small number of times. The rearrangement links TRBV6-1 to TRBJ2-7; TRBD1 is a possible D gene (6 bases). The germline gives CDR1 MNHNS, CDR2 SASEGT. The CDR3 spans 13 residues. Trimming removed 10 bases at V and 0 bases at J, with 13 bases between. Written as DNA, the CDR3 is TGTGCCACCGCTTCAGGGGTCTCCTACGAGCAGTACTTC. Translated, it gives CATASGVSYEQYF.

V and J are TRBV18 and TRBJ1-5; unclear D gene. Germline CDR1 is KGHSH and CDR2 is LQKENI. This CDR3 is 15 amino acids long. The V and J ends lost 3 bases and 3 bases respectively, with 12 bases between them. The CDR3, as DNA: TGTGCCAGCTCACCCCGGGCCACTCTCAATCAGCCCCAGCATTTT. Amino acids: CASSPRATLNQPQHF.

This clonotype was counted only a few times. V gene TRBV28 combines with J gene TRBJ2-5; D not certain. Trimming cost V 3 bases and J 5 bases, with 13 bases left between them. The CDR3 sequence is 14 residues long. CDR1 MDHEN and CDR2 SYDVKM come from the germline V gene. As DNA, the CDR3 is TGTGCCAGCAGTTTGTTTAGCAGCCACGAGACCCAGTACTTC. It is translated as CASSLFSSHETQYF. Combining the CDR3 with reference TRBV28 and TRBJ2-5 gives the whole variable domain DVKVTQSSRYLVKRTGEKVFLECVQDMDHENMFWYRQDPGLGLRLIYFSYDVKMKEKGDIPEGYSVSREKKERFSLILESASTNQTSMYLCASSLFSSHETQYFGPGTRLLVL.

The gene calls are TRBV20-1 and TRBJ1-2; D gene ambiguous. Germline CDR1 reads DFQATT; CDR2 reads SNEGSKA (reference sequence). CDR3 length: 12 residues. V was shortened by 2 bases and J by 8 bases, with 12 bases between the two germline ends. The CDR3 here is CSARPGMGGYTF. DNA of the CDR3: TGCAGTGCTAGACCCGGTATGGGCGGCTACACCTTC.

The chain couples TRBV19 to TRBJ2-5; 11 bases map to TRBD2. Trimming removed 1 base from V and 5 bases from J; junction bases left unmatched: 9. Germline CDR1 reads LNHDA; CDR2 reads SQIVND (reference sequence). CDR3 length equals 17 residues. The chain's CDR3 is CASSIALTSGGTETQYF. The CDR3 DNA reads TGTGCCAGTAGTATAGCCCTCACTAGCGGGGGAACGGAGACCCAGTACTTC. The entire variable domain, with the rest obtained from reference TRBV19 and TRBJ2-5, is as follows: DGGITQSPKYLFRKEGQNVTLSCEQNLNHDAMYWYRQDPGQGLRLIYYSQIVNDFQKGDIAEGYSVSREKKESFPLTVTSAQKNPTAFYLCASSIALTSGGTETQYFGPGTRLLVL.

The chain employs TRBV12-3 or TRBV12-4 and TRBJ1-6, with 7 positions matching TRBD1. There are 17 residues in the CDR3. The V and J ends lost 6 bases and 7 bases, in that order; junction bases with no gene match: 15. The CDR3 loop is CASRSYKGALGNSPLHF. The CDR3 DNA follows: TGTGCCAGCAGGTCATACAAGGGGGCGCTGGGAAATTCACCCCTCCACTTT.

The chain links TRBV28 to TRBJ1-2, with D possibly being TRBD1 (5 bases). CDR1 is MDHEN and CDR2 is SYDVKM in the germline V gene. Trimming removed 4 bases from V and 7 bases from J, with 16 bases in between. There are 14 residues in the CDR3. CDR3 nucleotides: TGTGCCAGCAGTTCCGGCCGGGGCCTGGCTGGCTACACCTTC. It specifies CASSSGRGLAGYTF.

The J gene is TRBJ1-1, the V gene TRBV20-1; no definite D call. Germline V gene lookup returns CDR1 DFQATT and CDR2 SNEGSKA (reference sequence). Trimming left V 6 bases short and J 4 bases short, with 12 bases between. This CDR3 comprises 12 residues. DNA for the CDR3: TGCAGTGCCCCGAGTAGGAGCACTGAAGCTTTCTTT. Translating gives CSAPSRSTEAFF.

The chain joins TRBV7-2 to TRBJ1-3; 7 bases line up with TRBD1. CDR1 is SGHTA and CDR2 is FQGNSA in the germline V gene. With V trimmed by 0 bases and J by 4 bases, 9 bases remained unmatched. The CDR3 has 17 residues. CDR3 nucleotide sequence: TGTGCCAGCAGCTTAGCCCACCGGACAGGTTCGGGAAACACCATATATTTT. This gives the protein CASSLAHRTGSGNTIYF. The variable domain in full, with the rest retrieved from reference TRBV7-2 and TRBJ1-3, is GAGVSQSPSNKVTEKGKDVELRCDPISGHTALYWYRQSLGQGLEFLIYFQGNSAPDKSGLPSDRFSAERTGGSVSTLTIQRTQQEDSAVYLCASSLAHRTGSGNTIYFGEGSWLTVV.

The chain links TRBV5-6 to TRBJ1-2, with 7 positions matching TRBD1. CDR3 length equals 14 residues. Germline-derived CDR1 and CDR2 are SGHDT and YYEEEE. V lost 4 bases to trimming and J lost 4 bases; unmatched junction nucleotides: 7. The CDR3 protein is CASSMGQNVYGYTF. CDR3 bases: TGTGCCAGCAGCATGGGACAGAACGTCTATGGCTACACCTTC.

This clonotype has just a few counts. In nucleotides, the CDR3 is TGTGCCAGCAGCTTAGGACCCAGGGGTGTAGTTAGGACCCAGCAAGAGACCCAGTACTTC. Translated, it gives CASSLGPRGVVRTQQETQYF. The V gene is TRBV7-8, the J gene TRBJ2-5; weak D call: TRBD1 (6 bases). Trimming removed 1 base at V and 2 bases at J, with 26 bases between. The CDR3 totals 20 residues. The V gene's germline CDR1 is SGHVS and CDR2 FQNEAQ.